Here is one T cell receptor beta chain with its context. The sample is drawn from a study of cytomegalovirus exposure and HLA in healthy donors. At the level of the study: One earlier analysis, a look at 180 million or so T cells, found fewer than 140 million unique TCR beta sequences.

Losses at the gene ends were 5 bases for V and 7 bases for J; bases not matched to a gene: 7. Germline-derived CDR1 and CDR2 are MNHEY and SMNVEV (reference sequence). There are 15 residues in the CDR3. The PCR ran on 60 Vbeta and 13 Jbeta primers. This table comes from immunoSEQ multiplex PCR, and its TCRdb copy is limited to in-frame clones, with some not included. This sample carries approximately 120,000 clones, roughly 66% of them seen once, and the ten largest clones take about 4.9%. The TCR originated in a man in his 60s in good health and CMV-seropositive. The V and J genes are TRBV27 and TRBJ1-6; 8 nucleotides line up with TRBD1. Sequencing was carried out using PBMCs. CDR3: CASSRGTGGNSPLHF. DNA for the CDR3: TGTGCCAGCAGTCGGGGGACAGGAGGGAATTCACCCCTCCACTTT.